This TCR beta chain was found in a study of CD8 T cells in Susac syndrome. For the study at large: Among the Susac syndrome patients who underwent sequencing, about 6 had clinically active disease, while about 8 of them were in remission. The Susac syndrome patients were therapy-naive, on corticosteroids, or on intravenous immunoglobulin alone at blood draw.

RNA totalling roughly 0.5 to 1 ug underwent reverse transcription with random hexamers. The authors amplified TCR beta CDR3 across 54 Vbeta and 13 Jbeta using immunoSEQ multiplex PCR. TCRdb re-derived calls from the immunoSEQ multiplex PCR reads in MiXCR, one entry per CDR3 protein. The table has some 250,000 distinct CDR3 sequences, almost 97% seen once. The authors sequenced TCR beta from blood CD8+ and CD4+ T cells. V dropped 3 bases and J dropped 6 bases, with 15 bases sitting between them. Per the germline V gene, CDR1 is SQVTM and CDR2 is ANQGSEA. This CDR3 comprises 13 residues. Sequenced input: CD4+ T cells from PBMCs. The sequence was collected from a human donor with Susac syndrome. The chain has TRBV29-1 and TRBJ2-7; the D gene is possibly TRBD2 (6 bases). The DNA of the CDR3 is TGCAGCGTTGAGTCAGGAGGGCCTTCCGAGCAGTACTTC. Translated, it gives CSVESGGPSEQYF.